This T cell receptor (beta chain) was sequenced during a study of blood T cell repertoires in COVID-19. V shed 5 bases and J shed 0 bases, with 11 bases lying between them. The germline CDR1 and CDR2 sequences are SGHTA and FQGNSA. The CDR3 is 15 amino acids. The authors' processing: Reference gene primer amplification gave estimated nucleated cell counts. Method: immunoSEQ multiplex PCR; TCRdb's copy keeps in-frame clones and lacks some. The V and J calls and the clone size are those of that table, but D and trimming were determined from the DNA. The repertoire holds some 180,000 clones, with 80% to 90% as singletons.

The chain joins TRBV7-2 to TRBJ1-3; weak D call: TRBD1 (6 bases). The TCR comes from a woman over 75 with COVID-19, enrolled during active disease. The sample was peripheral blood. CDR3 sequence: CASSQGSFSGNTIYF. The CDR3 nucleotides are TGTGCCAGCAGCCAGGGGAGTTTCTCTGGAAACACCATATATTTT.